This entry lists 29 T cell receptor beta chains sequenced from one sample in a study of blood T cell repertoires in COVID-19. Generated by immunoSEQ multiplex PCR, the TCRdb table keeps only in-frame clones and is missing some. The sample holds 200,000 to 250,000 clones, roughly nine tenths seen once. Sequenced material: PBMCs or T cells enriched from blood (not recorded which). The source of these receptors is a young woman in a cohort exposed to, infected with or recovered from COVID-19 (not recorded which).

This rearrangement joins TRBV2 to TRBJ2-5; 7 bases align to TRBD2. The CDR3 contains 13 residues. CDR1 and CDR2 (germline): SNHLY, FYNNEI. V lost 7 bases to trimming and J lost 2 bases; unmatched junction nucleotides: 4. Here the CDR3 DNA reads TGTGCCAGCAAACCGGGACTACAAGAGACCCAGTACTTC. Translating it yields CASKPGLQETQYF.

The CDR3 loop reads CASRGTLSGNTIYF. Here the CDR3 DNA reads TGTGCCAGCAGGGGCACCCTCTCTGGAAACACCATATATTTT. The chain recombines TRBV27 with TRBJ1-3; D is undetermined. CDR3 size: 14 residues. V dropped 6 bases and J dropped 0 bases, with 9 bases sitting between them. Germline loops: CDR1 MNHEY, CDR2 SMNVEV (reference sequence).

This chain connects TRBV2 to TRBJ1-6; D possibly corresponds to TRBD1 (5 bases). The germline V and J ends were trimmed by 7 bases and 9 bases, with 19 bases remaining between them. The CDR3 is made up of 15 amino acids. Germline CDR1 and CDR2: SNHLY and FYNNEI. CDR3 nucleotides: TGTGCCAGCACCACCCTCGGGGGTGGCGGTTCACCCCTCCACTTT. Residues: CASTTLGGGGSPLHF.

The gene calls are TRBV16 and TRBJ2-1; 9 bases map to TRBD2. This CDR3 spans 15 amino acids. Germline V gene sequence: CDR1 KGHSY, CDR2 FQNENV. The V gene end was trimmed by 2 bases and the J gene end by 3 bases; junction bases not matched to a gene: 2. The CDR3 spells CASSQETSGYNEQFF. CDR3 coding DNA: TGTGCCAGCAGCCAAGAGACTAGCGGCTACAATGAGCAGTTCTTC.

The rearrangement joins TRBV28 to TRBJ1-1; the match to TRBD1 covers 7 bases. Germline CDR1 is MDHEN and CDR2 is SYDVKM. This CDR3 has 12 amino acids. The junction had 9 bases not matched to a gene; V was cut back by 6 bases and J by 11 bases. CDR3 amino acids: CASSLNRGLAFF. The CDR3, as DNA: TGTGCCAGCAGCCTGAACAGGGGATTGGCTTTCTTT.

This chain links TRBV3-1 (or the pseudogene TRBV3-2) with TRBJ1-2, with 9 bases fitting TRBD1. This CDR3 comprises 12 residues. In germline, CDR1 is LGHDT, CDR2 YNNKEL (reference sequence). With V trimmed by 6 bases and J by 6 bases, 2 bases remained unmatched. The CDR3 is CASRQGADGYTF. DNA of the CDR3: TGTGCCAGCAGACAGGGGGCGGATGGCTACACCTTC.

The chain joins TRBV19 to TRBJ2-1; TRBD2 is a possible D gene (5 bases). From germline, CDR1 is LNHDA and CDR2 SQIVND (reference sequence). This CDR3 is 14 amino acids long. CDR3 sequence reads: CGTSPGSSYNEQFF. For the CDR3, the DNA is TGTGGCACTTCACCGGGGAGCTCCTACAATGAGCAGTTCTTC.

The chain combines TRBV2 with TRBJ1-5; D is undetermined. The length of the CDR3 is 13 residues. CDR1 SNHLY and CDR2 FYNNEI come from the germline V gene. Trimming took off 7 bases at V and 3 bases at J, with 10 bases between the two ends. The CDR3 DNA sequence: TGTGCCAGCAAGATAGAGAACAATCAGCCCCAGCATTTT. It codes for CASKIENNQPQHF.

CDR3 sequence (DNA): TGTGCCAGCAGTGAGAACTTGGGACTGACCTCTGGAAACACCATATATTTT. Translation: CASSENLGLTSGNTIYF. V gene TRBV28 combines with J gene TRBJ1-3, with a weak D call TRBD1 (5 bases). CDR1 and CDR2 from the germline V gene are MDHEN and SYDVKM. V lost 5 bases to trimming and J lost 0 bases, with 17 bases between them. The CDR3 is 17 amino acids.

This clone came up a few times. V and J are TRBV6-4 and TRBJ2-3; TRBD2 agrees at 12 bases. CDR3 length equals 14 residues. From germline, CDR1 is MRHNA and CDR2 SNTAGT. V dropped 4 bases and J dropped 4; count of bases not matched to a gene: 0. CDR3 sequence (DNA): TGTGCCAGCAGTGCTAGCGGGGGGGCAGATACGCAGTATTTT. It translates to CASSASGGADTQYF.

The J gene is TRBJ1-1, the V gene TRBV10-3; D is unclear. The germline V gene has CDR1 ENHRY and CDR2 SYGVKD. The V end lost 6 bases, the J end lost 0 bases, and 5 bases lay between the germline ends. The CDR3 is 12 amino acids. The CDR3 DNA sequence: TGTGCCATCAGGCCGGTGAACACTGAAGCTTTCTTT. This gives the protein CAIRPVNTEAFF.

This clone was seen once. This chain connects TRBV2 to TRBJ1-6; 9 bases map to TRBD1. The CDR3 sequence is 15 residues long. From germline, CDR1 is SNHLY and CDR2 FYNNEI. The V gene end was trimmed by 7 bases and the J gene end by 7 bases; junction bases not matched to a gene: 8. CDR3 coding DNA: TGTGCCAGCACCGGGACAGGGATGGAGAATTCACCCCTCCACTTT. Its translation: CASTGTGMENSPLHF.

The genes are TRBV27 and TRBJ1-1; no reliable D call. Trimming pared 3 bases from V and 2 bases from J, leaving 7 bases between. The CDR3 is 13 amino acids. Germline CDR1 MNHEY, CDR2 SMNVEV (reference sequence). The CDR3 bases are TGTGCCAGCAGTTTCTTCTTCAACACTGAAGCTTTCTTT. Amino acids: CASSFFFNTEAFF.

The chain employs TRBV9 and TRBJ1-2; D gene uncertain. CDR1 is SGDLS, CDR2 YYNGEE, per germline. The CDR3 is 15 residues long. Trimming shortened V by 0 bases and J by 6 bases, and 15 bases separated the two germline ends. The CDR3 here is CASSVDPGVGDGYTF. CDR3 bases: TGTGCCAGCAGCGTAGATCCCGGGGTAGGCGATGGCTACACCTTC.

This clone showed up just once. The chain is built from TRBV18 and TRBJ2-7, with TRBD2 matching 12 bases. The CDR3 totals 15 residues. The V gene's germline CDR1 is KGHSH and CDR2 LQKENI. The ends lost 3 bases at V and 1 base at J; junction bases unmatched: 1. The CDR3 region is CASSPGTSGSYEQYF. Here the CDR3 DNA reads TGTGCCAGCTCACCGGGGACTAGCGGGTCCTACGAGCAGTACTTC.

A remark on this clone: The same CDR3 is also encoded by other DNA sequences in this sample. The chain is built from TRBV20-1 and TRBJ2-1, with D unresolved. CDR1 and CDR2 from the germline V gene are DFQATT and SNEGSKA (reference sequence). V shed 1 base and J shed 7 bases, with 5 bases lying between them. The length of the CDR3 is 11 residues. The CDR3 is CSARGRNEQFF. In nucleotides, the CDR3 is TGCAGTGCTAGAGGTCGTAATGAGCAGTTCTTC.

The chain couples TRBV4-1 to TRBJ2-7; TRBD1 might be the D (6 bases). The CDR3 is 16 residues long. Deletions cut 0 bases from V and 2 bases from J, with 14 bases between. Germline V gene lookup returns CDR1 MGHRA and CDR2 YSYEKL. The CDR3 reads CASSQDGQGRAYEQYF. In DNA form, the CDR3 reads TGCGCCAGCAGCCAAGATGGGCAGGGGCGAGCCTACGAGCAGTACTTC.

The V call is TRBV28, the J call TRBJ1-6; the match to TRBD1 covers 7 bases. Germline V gene data show CDR1 as MDHEN and CDR2 as SYDVKM. The length of the CDR3 is 15 residues. Losses at the gene ends were 7 bases for V and 9 bases for J; bases not matched to a gene: 12. CDR3 DNA: TGTGCCAGCACCAAGACAGGGTCCCCCCGTTCACCCCTCCACTTT. It yields the protein CASTKTGSPRSPLHF.

The rearrangement links TRBV10-2 to TRBJ1-3; unclear D gene. This CDR3 spans 16 amino acids. Trimming stripped 0 bases from V and 0 bases from J, with 9 bases between. Per the germline V gene, CDR1 is WSHSY and CDR2 is SAAADI. In DNA form, the CDR3 reads TGCGCCAGCAGTGAGTCAGGAGTTCTCTCTGGAAACACCATATATTTT. Its translation: CASSESGVLSGNTIYF.

This clone occurred a few times. Other DNA sequences in this specimen translate into the identical CDR3. This rearrangement joins TRBV7-2 to TRBJ2-3; D unresolved. Germline V lookup: CDR1 SGHTA, CDR2 FQGNSA. Trimming took 0 bases from V and 1 from J, leaving 5 bases between them. The CDR3 has 14 amino acids. CDR3 residues: CASSLASGTDTQYF. DNA for the CDR3: TGTGCCAGCAGCTTAGCGTCAGGCACAGATACGCAGTATTTT.

This clone came up once. The rearrangement uses TRBV7-6 and TRBJ1-1; D is undetermined. The V gene lost 2 bases and the J gene lost 1 base, with 11 bases spanning the gap. Germline assignment: CDR1 SGHVS and CDR2 FNYEAQ. CDR3 length: 15 amino acids. The CDR3 sequence: CASSLSSTWNTEAFF. In DNA, the CDR3 is TGTGCCAGCAGCTTATCATCGACTTGGAACACTGAAGCTTTCTTT.

The chain carries TRBV28 and TRBJ1-5; TRBD1 matches 7 bases. The J segment lost 7 bases and the V segment lost 8 bases, leaving 17 bases of the junction unmatched. The germline gives CDR1 MDHEN, CDR2 SYDVKM. The CDR3 extends over 16 amino acids. CDR3 amino acids: CASLVARGGGRQPQHF. The CDR3 DNA follows: TGTGCCAGCCTGGTGGCCCGAGGAGGGGGCAGGCAGCCCCAGCATTTT. The complete variable domain, with remaining parts taken from reference TRBV28 and TRBJ1-5, reads DVKVTQSSRYLVKRTGEKVFLECVQDMDHENMFWYRQDPGLGLRLIYFSYDVKMKEKGDIPEGYSVSREKKERFSLILESASTNQTSMYLCASLVARGGGRQPQHFGDGTRLSIL.

The CDR3 protein is CASSITKGYTF. The CDR3 DNA is TGTGCCAGCAGCATTACAAAAGGCTACACCTTC. The gene calls are TRBV21-1 and TRBJ1-2; TRBD1, as called in the table, went unchecked against the DNA. TRBV21-1 represents a pseudogene. CDR3 length equals 11 residues.

This clone is a singleton in its sample. The CDR3 sequence: CASGNDRTNTGELFF. As DNA, the CDR3 is TGTGCCAGCGGTAATGACAGAACGAACACCGGGGAGCTGTTTTTT. The J gene is TRBJ2-2, the V gene TRBV2; D perhaps matches TRBD1 (5 bases). Between the trimmed V and J ends, which lost 8 bases and 0 bases, there was a span of 13 bases. The V gene's germline CDR1 is SNHLY and CDR2 FYNNEI. CDR3 length: 15 residues.

Regarding this clone: This same CDR3 is encoded by further DNA sequences in the sample. This chain uses TRBV12-3 or TRBV12-4 with TRBJ1-5; 8 bases line up with TRBD1. Germline trimming cut 6 bases from V and 5 bases from J; bases unmatched to any gene: 3. The CDR3 runs 13 residues. The CDR3 DNA follows: TGTGCCAGCAGCCTGACAGGGGATCAGCCCCAGCATTTT. It specifies CASSLTGDQPQHF.

The chain is built from TRBV7-2 and TRBJ2-3; 11 positions agree with TRBD2. V lost 2 bases to trimming and J lost 6 bases; unmatched junction nucleotides: 4. Germline lookup yields CDR1 SGHTA and CDR2 FQGNSA. This CDR3 has 15 amino acids. Here the CDR3 reads CASSLYTSGSDTQYF. CDR3 coding DNA: TGTGCCAGCAGCTTATATACTAGCGGGAGTGATACGCAGTATTTT.

The V gene is TRBV21-1, the J gene TRBJ1-6. TRBV21-1 is a pseudogene. This CDR3 spans 16 amino acids. CDR3 nucleotides: TGTGCCAGCAGCAAAGCCCTAGGTTCGTTTAATTCACCCCTCCACTTT. Translated, it gives CASSKALGSFNSPLHF.

The V call is TRBV3-1 (or the pseudogene TRBV3-2), the J call TRBJ2-3; possible D gene TRBD2, 6 bases. V lost 4 bases to trimming and J lost 2 bases, with 13 bases between them. The CDR3 sequence is 15 residues long. Germline V gene lookup returns CDR1 LGHDT and CDR2 YNNKEL (reference sequence). In DNA, the CDR3 is TGTGCCAGCAGCCGCGTTGCGGGGCCCACAGATACGCAGTATTTT. Translation: CASSRVAGPTDTQYF.

The chain employs TRBV24-1 and TRBJ2-3; D gene ambiguous. V lost 0 bases and J 2 bases, leaving 11 bases between the germline ends. CDR3 length: 16 amino acids. Germline lookup yields CDR1 KGHDR and CDR2 SFDVKD. CDR3 region: CATSDLWSQSTDTQYF. The CDR3 nucleotides read TGTGCCACCAGTGATTTGTGGAGTCAGTCCACAGATACGCAGTATTTT.